These 30 T cell receptor beta chains were sequenced from one sample in a study of identical twins. TCRdb analysed the 5' RACE reads with MiXCR anew, one entry per CDR3 protein. The data hold fewer than 900,000 distinct CDR3 sequences, with 15% to 20% observed a single time. This sample was also put to use in a study of T cells expressing NK-cell markers.

Sequenced material: PBMCs. The receptors come from a woman between 18 and 29 years old in good health.

This clonotype was detected only a few times. This chain connects TRBV20-1 to TRBJ2-7, with 8 bases that match TRBD2. There are 14 residues in the CDR3. The germline CDR1 and CDR2 sequences are DFQATT and SNEGSKA (reference sequence). V trimming: 1 base; J trimming: 3 bases; junction bases outside the gene matches: 5. CDR3 DNA: TGCAGTGCTAGAGTTAGCGGGGCCCTCTACGAGCAGTACTTC. This encodes CSARVSGALYEQYF.

The CDR3 nucleotides are TGTGCCAGCAGTTTTGGGATAGCGGGTTCCTACGAGCAGTACTTC. Translation: CASSFGIAGSYEQYF. The gene calls are TRBV27 and TRBJ2-7; the match to TRBD2 covers 7 bases. V dropped 3 bases and J dropped 1; count of bases not matched to a gene: 6. Germline V gene data show CDR1 as MNHEY and CDR2 as SMNVEV (reference sequence). The CDR3 loop spans 15 amino acids.

This clonotype turned up a few times. The gene calls are TRBV3-1 and TRBJ2-7, with D perhaps being TRBD1 or TRBD2 (6 bases each). Germline values: CDR1 LGHDT, CDR2 YNNKEL (reference sequence). The CDR3 covers 17 residues. Trimming shortened V by 3 bases and J by 6 bases, and 24 bases separated the two germline ends. The CDR3 loop reads CASSQQGLGTFSFEQYF. As DNA, the CDR3 is TGTGCCAGCAGCCAGCAGGGGTTGGGGACTTTTTCTTTCGAGCAGTACTTC.

The chain couples TRBV4-3 to TRBJ1-6; TRBD1 matches 7 bases. The CDR3 consists of 14 residues. J was trimmed by 4 bases and V by 4 bases; bases with no gene match: 1. Germline CDR1 and CDR2: LGHNA and YSLEER. The CDR3 DNA reads as TGCGCCAGCAGCCCACAGGGGTATAATTCACCCCTCCACTTT. This sequence encodes CASSPQGYNSPLHF.

This clonotype has only a few counts. The rearrangement links TRBV15 to TRBJ2-2; no firm D call. The germline CDR1 and CDR2 sequences are LNHNV and YYDKDF (reference sequence). Trimming stripped 10 bases from V and 0 bases from J, with 9 bases between. The CDR3 has 13 residues. CDR3 in DNA: TGTGCCATCCGACAAACGAACACCGGGGAGCTGTTTTTT. It yields the protein CAIRQTNTGELFF.

This clonotype was seen once. The V call is TRBV6-2 or TRBV6-3, the J call TRBJ2-3; 10 bases align to TRBD2. V trimming: 0 bases; J trimming: 5 bases; junction bases outside the gene matches: 2. Germline CDR1 reads MNHEY; CDR2 reads SVGEGT. This CDR3 has 15 amino acids. The CDR3 DNA sequence: TGTGCCAGCAGTTACTCGCCTAGCGGGGGAGATACGCAGTATTTT. Translation gives CASSYSPSGGDTQYF.

This clonotype came up once. The chain has TRBV6-2 or TRBV6-3 and TRBJ2-7; 7 bases align to TRBD1. The CDR3 contains 15 residues. CDR1 is MNHEY, CDR2 SVGEGT, per germline. Losses at the gene ends were 2 bases for V and 4 bases for J; bases not matched to a gene: 8. The chain's CDR3 is CASSYRDSSGYEQYF. The DNA for the CDR3 is TGTGCCAGCAGTTACAGGGACAGCTCAGGATACGAGCAGTACTTC.

This clonotype was recorded at least ten times. V gene TRBV20-1 combines with J gene TRBJ2-1; D gene ambiguous. The CDR3 consists of 12 residues. Germline loops: CDR1 DFQATT, CDR2 SNEGSKA (reference sequence). Between the trimmed V and J ends, which lost 6 bases and 0 bases, there was a span of 6 bases. CDR3 residues: CSAPSSYNEQFF. DNA of the CDR3: TGCAGTGCCCCGAGCTCCTACAATGAGCAGTTCTTC.

The chain combines TRBV18 with TRBJ2-7; either TRBD1 or TRBD2 may fit D (5 bases each). Germline V gene data show CDR1 as KGHSH and CDR2 as LQKENI. V was trimmed by 1 base and J by 6 bases, leaving 10 bases between them. This CDR3 is 13 amino acids long. This CDR3 reads CASSPLGPGEQYF. In DNA form, the CDR3 reads TGTGCCAGCTCACCACTGGGACCAGGCGAGCAGTACTTC.

The chain has TRBV20-1 and TRBJ2-1, with D perhaps TRBD1 or TRBD2 (5 bases each). CDR1 is DFQATT and CDR2 is SNEGSKA in the germline V gene (reference sequence). The length of the CDR3 is 15 residues. V was shortened by 3 bases and J by 7 bases, with 19 bases between the two germline ends. The CDR3 protein is CSAREPGPALNEQFF. As DNA, the CDR3 is TGCAGTGCTAGGGAACCGGGGCCCGCCTTGAATGAGCAGTTCTTC.

This clonotype has more than one count but fewer than ten. The V and J genes are TRBV5-1 and TRBJ1-1; D is unclear. Germline V lookup: CDR1 SGHRS, CDR2 YFSETQ. The CDR3 has 14 amino acids. Deletions cut 4 bases from V and 3 bases from J, with 13 bases between. The CDR3 sequence: CASSSSLRDTEAFF. The CDR3 coding sequence is TGCGCCAGCAGCAGTTCATTGCGGGACACTGAAGCTTTCTTT.

This clonotype was seen a few times. V is TRBV15 and J is TRBJ2-3, with 8 bases matching TRBD2. The CDR3 length is 15 residues. V was clipped by 1 base and J by 4 bases; unmatched bases: 4. Germline CDR1 is LNHNV and CDR2 is YYDKDF (reference sequence). CDR3 sequence reads: CATSRAGGSSDTQYF. The CDR3 nucleotides read TGTGCCACCAGCAGAGCGGGGGGGAGCTCAGATACGCAGTATTTT.

The V gene is TRBV10-1, the J gene TRBJ2-5; D possibly corresponds to TRBD2 (5 bases). The CDR3 is 16 amino acids. V shed 3 bases and J shed 0 bases, with 14 bases lying between them. CDR1 and CDR2 (germline): WNHNN, SYGVQD (reference sequence). In nucleotides, the CDR3 is TGCGCCAGCAGTGATATAAGCGGAGGAGACCAAGAGACCCAGTACTTC. Protein: CASSDISGGDQETQYF.

This clonotype was found a few times. The chain combines TRBV10-2 with TRBJ2-2; D ambiguous. This CDR3 is built from 13 residues. Trimming removed 6 bases at V and 1 base at J, with 6 bases between. From germline, CDR1 is WSHSY and CDR2 SAAADI. The CDR3 reads CASRFLNTGELFF. The CDR3 nucleotides are TGCGCCAGCAGGTTCCTGAACACCGGGGAGCTGTTTTTT.

V usage is TRBV12-3 or TRBV12-4 and J usage is TRBJ2-1; TRBD1 or TRBD2 may be the D gene (5 bases each). V lost 7 bases and J 6 bases, leaving 19 bases between the germline ends. This CDR3 has 15 amino acids. The CDR3 nucleotides read TGTGCCAGCACCCCCGAGGGGAGACGGGTCAATGAGCAGTTCTTC. Protein product: CASTPEGRRVNEQFF.

The chain employs TRBV29-1 and TRBJ2-4; D may be TRBD1 (5 bases). Trimming left V 6 bases short and J 4 bases short, with 13 bases between. Germline CDR1 SQVTM, CDR2 ANQGSEA. The CDR3 sequence is 13 residues long. CDR3 protein: CSVGSSGKNIQYF. As DNA, the CDR3 is TGCAGCGTCGGATCCTCAGGGAAAAACATTCAGTACTTC.

This clonotype has only a few counts. V and J are TRBV9 and TRBJ2-7; TRBD1 agrees at 9 bases. V trimming: 2 bases; J trimming: 6 bases; junction bases outside the gene matches: 9. In germline, CDR1 is SGDLS, CDR2 YYNGEE. The CDR3 extends over 15 amino acids. The CDR3 coding sequence is TGTGCCAGCAGCGTGACCGGGACAGGGAGGTCCGAGCAGTACTTC. It specifies CASSVTGTGRSEQYF.

This clonotype has a count of ten or more. The CDR3 reads CASSYAWGSNTGELFF. CDR3 DNA sequence: TGTGCCAGCAGTTACGCGTGGGGAAGTAACACCGGGGAGCTGTTTTTT. The V gene is TRBV6-5, the J gene TRBJ2-2; no definite D call. The CDR3 has 16 residues. V was pared by 2 bases and J by 2 bases, with 12 bases between. Germline-derived CDR1 and CDR2 are MNHEY and SVGAGI.

In this sample, this clonotype turned up a few times. Germline and junction disagree at one end, which may indicate a read error. The chain links TRBV12-3 or TRBV12-4 to TRBJ2-1; D remains unclear. This CDR3 comprises 12 residues. CDR3 coding DNA: TGTGCCAGCAGTTTAAATACTTACACCGGGCTCTTC. It specifies CASSLNTYTGLF.

This clonotype was counted at least ten times. The rearrangement uses TRBV9 and TRBJ2-3; weak D call: TRBD2 (5 bases). CDR1 and CDR2 from the germline V gene are SGDLS and YYNGEE. This CDR3 contains 16 residues. V dropped 4 bases and J dropped 0 bases, with 15 bases sitting between them. In DNA, the CDR3 is TGTGCCAGCAGCCCCGACGGGATAGGTAGCACAGATACGCAGTATTTT. Protein product: CASSPDGIGSTDTQYF.

Only a few counts were recorded for this clonotype. The chain recombines TRBV5-1 with TRBJ2-2, with a tentative D call TRBD1 (5 bases). CDR1 is SGHRS, CDR2 YFSETQ, per germline. The CDR3 is 15 residues long. V shed 3 bases and J shed 7 bases, with 16 bases lying between them. The CDR3 loop reads CASSSPGRAVGELFF. The CDR3 bases are TGCGCCAGCAGCTCCCCGGGCAGGGCCGTCGGGGAGCTGTTTTTT.

V and J are TRBV29-1 and TRBJ2-7, with D possibly TRBD2 on 5 matching bases. CDR3 length equals 16 residues. Trimming took 1 base from V and 3 from J, leaving 19 bases between them. Germline-derived CDR1 and CDR2 are SQVTM and ANQGSEA. As DNA, the CDR3 is TGCAGCGTTGAAGGATCGGCCGAGGGCATCTACTACGAGCAGTACTTC. Translating it yields CSVEGSAEGIYYEQYF.

This clonotype was detected many times. The chain uses TRBV15 and TRBJ2-2, with D tentatively TRBD2 (5 bases). The length of the CDR3 is 13 residues. CDR1 is LNHNV, CDR2 YYDKDF, per germline (reference sequence). The V and J ends lost 6 bases and 4 bases respectively, with 9 bases between them. CDR3 amino acids: CATRSGSTGELFF. The CDR3 bases are TGTGCCACCAGGAGCGGATCCACCGGGGAGCTGTTTTTT.

The CDR3 bases are TGCAGTGCTAGCAGGGGTCGGCTCGATAATTCACCCCTCCACTTT. It specifies CSASRGRLDNSPLHF. The chain carries TRBV20-1 and TRBJ1-6; D is perhaps TRBD1 (6 bases). V was clipped by 3 bases and J by 5 bases, with 14 bases between them. CDR1 and CDR2 (germline): DFQATT, SNEGSKA (reference sequence). The CDR3 spans 15 residues.

This clonotype has more than one count but fewer than ten. The rearrangement joins TRBV7-3 to TRBJ1-1; D might be TRBD1 (5 bases). The CDR3 length is 15 residues. The germline V gene has CDR1 SGHTA and CDR2 FQGTGA. Trimming cost V 2 bases and J 4 bases, with 14 bases left between them. The CDR3 loop is CASSLQPGRGTEAFF. CDR3 in DNA: TGTGCCAGCAGCTTACAGCCAGGAAGGGGCACTGAAGCTTTCTTT.

This clonotype was found many times. The chain is built from TRBV12-3 or TRBV12-4 and TRBJ1-1; unclear D gene. The CDR3 is made up of 14 amino acids. Trimming shortened V by 4 bases and J by 2 bases, and 11 bases separated the two germline ends. CDR3 sequence (DNA): TGTGCCAGCAGTTCCCCAGACGGCAACACTGAAGCTTTCTTT. Protein sequence: CASSSPDGNTEAFF.

This clonotype was seen ten or more times. The chain employs TRBV9 and TRBJ2-3; D may be TRBD1 or TRBD2 (5 bases each). V shed 1 base and J shed 2 bases, with 11 bases lying between them. The CDR3 length is 15 residues. Germline V gene sequence: CDR1 SGDLS, CDR2 YYNGEE. The CDR3 region is CASSVMRGPTDTQYF. CDR3 in DNA: TGTGCCAGCAGCGTAATGAGGGGACCCACAGATACGCAGTATTTT.

Here the CDR3 DNA reads TGCAGTGTGATACGGGAGAGCACAGATACGCAGTATTTT. Protein sequence: CSVIRESTDTQYF. The chain combines TRBV20-1 with TRBJ2-3; TRBD2 is a possible D gene (6 bases). The length of the CDR3 is 13 residues. CDR1 is DFQATT, CDR2 SNEGSKA, per germline (reference sequence). V was pared by 7 bases and J by 0 bases, with 11 bases between.

This clonotype was seen more than once but under ten times. The chain joins TRBV24-1 to TRBJ2-2; D is undetermined. This CDR3 spans 13 amino acids. Germline V CDR1 and CDR2: KGHDR, SFDVKD. V lost 5 bases and J 0 bases, leaving 3 bases between the germline ends. The DNA of the CDR3 is TGTGCCACCAGTGCGGCGAACACCGGGGAGCTGTTTTTT. Amino acid sequence: CATSAANTGELFF.

This clonotype showed up just a few times. The chain carries TRBV4-1 and TRBJ2-3; D is tentatively TRBD1 or TRBD2 (5 bases each). Germline CDR1 is MGHRA and CDR2 is YSYEKL. Trimming cost V 2 bases and J 5 bases, with 20 bases left between them. The length of the CDR3 is 17 residues. CDR3 sequence: CASSQSAPGRGGDTQYF. The CDR3 region has the DNA TGCGCCAGCAGCCAATCGGCCCCAGGGAGAGGCGGAGATACGCAGTATTTT.